This TCR beta chain was captured in a study of blood T cell repertoires in COVID-19. Looking at the study overall: COVID-19 samples from acute and convalescent phases originated in the United States, Italy and Spain. Sources were T cells, B-cell-depleted T cells, or PBMCs; the material itself was cDNA or gDNA.

As handled by the study authors: Reference gene primer amplification yielded estimated nucleated cell counts. Measured with immunoSEQ multiplex PCR; TCRdb has only the in-frame clones, and not every one. Clone size and V and J calls were adopted from that table, with D and trimming inferred from the DNA. The sample carries some 150,000 clones, 75% to 85% recorded once. With 11 bases removed from V and 3 bases from J, the gap between germline ends came to 20 bases. This CDR3 is 16 amino acids long. Germline V gene lookup returns CDR1 SNHLY and CDR2 FYNNEI. This sequence originates from a human donor with acute or convalescent COVID-19. The donor label of this sample is uncertain. The chain uses TRBV2 and TRBJ1-6, with no clear D. The sequenced material came from peripheral blood. The DNA of the CDR3 is TGTGCCGGGCGGGGTGCGGGAGCGCTCTATAATTCACCCCTCCACTTT. This encodes CAGRGAGALYNSPLHF.